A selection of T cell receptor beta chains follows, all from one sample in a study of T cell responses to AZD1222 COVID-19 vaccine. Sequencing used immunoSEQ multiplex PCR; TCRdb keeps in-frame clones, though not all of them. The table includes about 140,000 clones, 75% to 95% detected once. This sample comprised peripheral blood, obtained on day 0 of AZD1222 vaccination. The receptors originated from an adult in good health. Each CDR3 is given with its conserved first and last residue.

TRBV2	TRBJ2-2	CAGRSGGNTGELFF
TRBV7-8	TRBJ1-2	CASSSQGYYGYTF
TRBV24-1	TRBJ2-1	CAASTGSSYNEQFF
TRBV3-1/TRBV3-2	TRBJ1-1	CASSQEVPGGSEAFF
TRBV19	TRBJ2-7	CASSIEGGVSYEQYF
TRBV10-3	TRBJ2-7	CAISESTSGTYEQYF
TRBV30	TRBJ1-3	CAWSGGSPSGNTIYF
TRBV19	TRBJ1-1	CASSISPVLNTEAFF
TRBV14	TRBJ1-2	CASSRKVGQLNYGYTF
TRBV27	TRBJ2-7	CASSLSGQSVSYEQYF